Listed below are T cell receptor beta chains from one sample, sequenced in a study of blood T cells in healthy people across ages. MiXCR, run by TCRdb on the 5' RACE reads, gives a single entry per CDR3 protein. The repertoire consists of about 970,000 distinct CDR3 sequences, with just over 50% occurring once and the leading ten covering 20% to 25%. Sequences were obtained from blood. Receptors originate from a woman aged 55-69 years in good health. Both conserved end residues are part of each CDR3. A D gene is named only where the DNA matches it firmly. The size field is filled for only some rows; it gives once, few, many or a size class.

TRBV24-1	.	.	TRBJ2-3	CATSDFGYTQYF	TGTGCCACCAGTGATTTCGGCTATACGCAGTATTTT
TRBV4-3	.	.	TRBJ2-5	CASSPPSPQPRQKKTQYF	TGCGCCAGCAGCCCGCCGTCGCCTCAACCCCGACAGAAGAAGACCCAGTACTTC
TRBV27	.	TRBD1	TRBJ2-4	CASLTTATGGKQYF	TGTGCCAGCCTCACCACAGCTACAGGGGGGAAGCAGTACTTC
TRBV10-3	few	.	TRBJ2-5	CATLRADQETQYF	TGTGCCACCCTACGGGCAGACCAAGAGACCCAGTACTTC
TRBV27	few	TRBD2	TRBJ2-6	CASSRHGLAGDSISGANVLTF	TGTGCCAGCAGTCGTCATGGACTAGCGGGAGACTCAATCTCTGGGGCCAACGTCCTGACTTTC
TRBV20-1	.	.	TRBJ1-3	CSARDRVTGNTIYF	TGCAGTGCTAGAGATCGCGTAACCGGAAACACCATATATTTT
TRBV7-2	few	TRBD1	TRBJ1-4	CASSKTTGLATNEKLFF	TGTGCCAGCAGCAAAACGACAGGGCTTGCAACTAATGAAAAACTGTTTTTT
TRBV12-3/TRBV12-4	few	.	TRBJ2-2	CASSLHPTGIGELFF	TGTGCCAGCAGTCTCCACCCGACCGGGATCGGGGAGCTGTTTTTT
TRBV28	.	.	TRBJ2-7	CASDSCNNLYEQYF	TGTGCCAGCGACAGCTGCAATAACCTCTACGAGCAGTACTTC
TRBV12-3/TRBV12-4	.	.	TRBJ2-1	CASSRSVGEQFF	TGTGCCAGCAGTCGTAGCGTAGGTGAGCAGTTCTTC
TRBV4-2	.	.	TRBJ2-5	CASSQGGTGETQYF	TGTGCCAGCAGCCAGGGTGGAACCGGGGAGACCCAGTACTTC
TRBV7-9	once	TRBD2	TRBJ2-7	CASSMGLEQYEQYF	TGTGCCAGCAGCATGGGACTAGAACAATACGAGCAGTACTTC
TRBV20-1	few	TRBD2	TRBJ2-7	CSAPGSGSRTYEQYF	TGCAGTGCCCCTGGGAGCGGGAGCCGCACCTACGAGCAGTACTTC
TRBV28	.	TRBD2	TRBJ2-2	CASSFSGGDTGELFF	TGTGCCAGCAGTTTTAGCGGGGGAGACACCGGGGAGCTGTTTTTT
TRBV6-6	many	.	TRBJ2-7	CATMPLISRGNHEQYF	TGTGCCACCATGCCTCTCATTTCCAGGGGAAACCACGAGCAGTACTTC